This is a list of T cell receptor beta chains from one sample in a study of blood T cell repertoires in COVID-19. Repertoires were generated with immunoSEQ multiplex PCR, while TCRdb's copy carries only in-frame clones and drops some. The top ten hold over 0.2% of the sample, which has some 700,000 clones, 90% seen once. The material sequenced was peripheral blood. The receptor set was obtained from a woman between 18 and 30 years old with acute or convalescent COVID-19. CDR3s include the opening cysteine and the closing phenylalanine or tryptophan. D genes are given only for firm matches.

D gene	V gene	CDR3 protein
.	TRBV5-6	CASSLGRINEKLFF
.	TRBV6-1	CASSETVDSLWGYTF
.	TRBV6-5	CASSYRAGFGQPQHF
TRBD1	TRBV9	CASSPGQGAPEAFF
.	TRBV19	CASSIYLAREGAFF
.	TRBV2	CASSEAEISGNTIYF
TRBD1	TRBV5-1	CASSLDRGRAPGYTF
TRBD2	TRBV4-2	CASSQDLNSGGERDSTDTQYF
TRBD1	TRBV24-1	CATSDPQTGLVGELFF
TRBD1	TRBV29-1	CSVPLDREYGYTF
TRBD1	TRBV23-1	CASSQKKQGDNEQFF
.	TRBV3-1/TRBV3-2	CASSQAETQYF
.	TRBV7-9	CASSPGGSTEAFF
.	TRBV2	CASTRTGRDTEAFF
TRBD1	TRBV6-5	CASSYSTGGQPQHF
.	TRBV21-1	CASSNKGARGTEAFF
TRBD2	TRBV5-6	CASRRTSGGASDGANVLTF
TRBD2	TRBV11-2	CASSLRPRREGKYF
TRBD1	TRBV30	CAWGGQGEAFF
.	TRBV29-1	CSVDGGYTF
.	TRBV3-1/TRBV3-2	CASSQAAVNTEAFF
.	TRBV9	CASSVDPGGGYTF